Listed below are T cell receptor beta chains from one sample, sequenced in a study of cytomegalovirus exposure and HLA in healthy donors. Clones were sequenced by immunoSEQ multiplex PCR, and TCRdb holds only the in-frame ones, with some missing. The repertoire includes roughly 250,000 clones, 80% of them detected once, and around 0.33% sits in the top ten. The sample comprised PBMCs. These receptors originate from a girl aged 2-10 years in good health and CMV-seronegative. Each CDR3 is given with its conserved first and last residue. Each record gives: clone size, V gene, D gene, J gene, CDR3 DNA, CDR3 protein. A D gene is named only where the DNA matches it firmly. Clone size, where shown, is once, few, many, or a class for clones that have expanded.

-,TRBV5-6,TRBD1,TRBJ2-7,TGTGCCAGCAGCTTGCACAGGGGGAGGTACGAGCAGTACTTC,CASSLHRGRYEQYF
-,TRBV6-6,-,TRBJ1-6,TGTGCCAGCAGTCCCCCAGGGGTTGGGTCACCCCTCCACTTT,CASSPPGVGSPLHF
-,TRBV6-4,-,TRBJ2-7,TGTGCCGGCGTCAGGGAACACTACGAGCAGTACTTC,CAGVREHYEQYF
-,TRBV6-5,-,TRBJ2-3,TGTGCCAGCAGTTATATTCGGAGCGAGGAAGAAGATACGCAGTATTTT,CASSYIRSEEEDTQYF
-,TRBV28,-,TRBJ2-7,TGTGCCAGCAGTTTATTGTCCCGCGTATCCTACGAGCAGTACTTC,CASSLLSRVSYEQYF
-,TRBV28,-,TRBJ1-2,TGTGCCAGCACCCCGGGAGGGAGGGATCTTAGCTATGGCTACACCTTC,CASTPGGRDLSYGYTF
-,TRBV7-3,-,TRBJ2-3,TGTGCCAGCAGCTTAAATAGCGTTGGCGCAGATACGCAGTATTTT,CASSLNSVGADTQYF
-,TRBV27,TRBD1,TRBJ1-2,TGTGCCAGCAGTTATGGGACAGGGACAAACTATGGCTACACCTTC,CASSYGTGTNYGYTF
-,TRBV28,-,TRBJ2-2,TGTGCCAGCAGACTGAGCGACAGGTCGGCCGGGGAGCTGTTTTTT,CASRLSDRSAGELFF
-,TRBV10-1,TRBD1,TRBJ1-1,TGCGCCAGCAGTGAAGGGGGCCGGGGCACTGAAGCTTTCTTT,CASSEGGRGTEAFF
-,TRBV19,TRBD1,TRBJ1-1,TGTGCCAGTAGTCCGGGACAGGGTTTGAGCACTGAAGCTTTCTTT,CASSPGQGLSTEAFF
once,TRBV28,-,TRBJ1-5,TGTGCCAGCAGTTTGACCCGAAGGGGTAATCAGCCCCAGCATTTT,CASSLTRRGNQPQHF
few,TRBV9,-,TRBJ2-3,TGTGCCAGCAGCGCGACTATCCCAGATACGCAGTATTTT,CASSATIPDTQYF
-,TRBV5-1,TRBD2,TRBJ2-7,TGCGCCAGCAGCTTGGTATTCGATTTGGGGACGGCCCGGCGTAGCGGGGGCTCCTACGAGCAGTACTTC,CASSLVFDLGTARRSGGSYEQYF
-,TRBV30,-,TRBJ1-2,TGTGCCTGGGCCAGCGGAAAGAAATACACCTTC,CAWASGKKYTF
-,TRBV6-1,-,TRBJ2-1,TGTGCCAGCAGTGAATATCTAGGTTTGCCCAATGAGCAGTTCTTC,CASSEYLGLPNEQFF
once,TRBV7-6,TRBD1,TRBJ2-7,TGTGCCAGCAGCCTTCGACAGGGAACCTACGAGCAGTACTTC,CASSLRQGTYEQYF
-,TRBV6-1,TRBD1,TRBJ2-7,TGTGCCAGCAGTGGGGGGACAGGGGGGACGTGGGTCGAGCAGTACTTC,CASSGGTGGTWVEQYF
few,TRBV10-3,-,TRBJ2-5,TGTGCCATCAGTGAGAGCGGTGCCCAAGAGACCCAGTACTTC,CAISESGAQETQYF
once,TRBV6-5,TRBD1,TRBJ1-2,TGTGCCAGCAGACCCGGACAGGGTTGGCGGTATGGCTACACCTTC,CASRPGQGWRYGYTF
-,TRBV27,TRBD1,TRBJ1-2,TGTGCCAGCAGTTTATTGGTCCCGGACAGGGGGTCCGGCTACACCTTC,CASSLLVPDRGSGYTF
-,TRBV7-9,-,TRBJ1-6,TGTTCCAGCAGCTACGCAATCGGACAGAGCTCCTATAATTCACCCCTCCACTTT,CSSSYAIGQSSYNSPLHF
-,TRBV2,TRBD1,TRBJ1-5,TGTGCCAGCGGGACAGGATCAGAGGGGTTAAGCAATCAGCCCCAGCATTTT,CASGTGSEGLSNQPQHF
-,TRBV9,-,TRBJ1-6,TGTGCCAGCAGCCTAACAGGGAATCCTTATAATTCACCCCTCCACTTT,CASSLTGNPYNSPLHF
few,TRBV6-5,-,TRBJ1-2,TGTGCCAGCAGTTACTCGGCAGGGATTTATGGCTACACCTTC,CASSYSAGIYGYTF